The 2 T cell receptor beta chains below were found in one sample sequenced in a study of T cells after yellow fever vaccination. TCRdb reanalysed the 5' RACE reads using MiXCR and keeps one entry per CDR3 protein. Of some 320,000 distinct CDR3 sequences listed, about 4% are singletons. The starting material was PBMCs, obtained 5 days after the yellow fever booster vaccination. These receptors came from a man between 18 and 35 years old who received the YFV17D yellow fever vaccine.

This clonotype was detected a few times. The chain recombines TRBV7-2 with TRBJ1-3, with TRBD1 matching 7 bases. CDR1 and CDR2 from the germline V gene are SGHTA and FQGNSA. The V segment lost 5 bases and the J segment 4 bases; nucleotides outside the gene matches: 8. The length of the CDR3 is 15 residues. The CDR3 spells CASSQQGGLGNTIYF. Written as DNA, the CDR3 is TGTGCCAGCAGCCAGCAGGGGGGATTGGGAAACACCATATATTTT.

This rearrangement joins TRBV12-3 or TRBV12-4 to TRBJ2-7; no clear D gene. The CDR3 totals 14 residues. V lost 6 bases and J lost 6, with 18 bases in between. The CDR3: CASSQGPGPLEQYF. CDR3 DNA sequence: TGTGCCAGCAGCCAAGGGCCCGGGCCCCTCGAGCAGTACTTC.